The rows below give T cell receptor beta chains drawn from one sample of a study of shared clonotypes between healthy human individuals. Libraries were prepared by immunoSEQ multiplex PCR; TCRdb keeps only in-frame clonotypes and omits some of them. The sample holds over 850,000 clones, about 80% seen once. Source material: memory CD4+ T cells from PBMCs. The receptors stem from a man younger than 35 in good health. Some clones in this sample may be carry-over from other donors' samples. Each CDR3 is given with its conserved first and last residue. A D gene is named only where the DNA matches it firmly. Rows give clone size only sometimes, using once, few, many, or a class for an expanded clone.

CDR3nt	CDR3aa	v_gene	abundance	len	d_gene	j_gene
TGTGCCAGCTCCGGGACAAGGTACTACGAGCAGTACTTC	CASSGTRYYEQYF	TRBV2	-	13	-	TRBJ2-7
TGTGCCATCAGCGAGGACAGGGACTCACCCCTCCACTTT	CAISEDRDSPLHF	TRBV10-3	-	13	TRBD1	TRBJ1-6
TGTGCCAGCTCCCGACTAGCGAGGTTTGCAGATACGCAGTATTTT	CASSRLARFADTQYF	TRBV9	-	15	TRBD2	TRBJ2-3
TGTGCCAGCAGCCAAGGGAGAGTGAGGAATGCAGAGCAGTTCTTC	CASSQGRVRNAEQFF	TRBV14	few	15	-	TRBJ2-1
TGTGCCAGCTCCACAATGCTTGCAACTAATGAAAAACTGTTTTTT	CASSTMLATNEKLFF	TRBV18	once	15	-	TRBJ1-4
TGTGCCAGCAGCCTTAGAGGAAACACCATATATTTT	CASSLRGNTIYF	TRBV4-2	many	12	-	TRBJ1-3
TGTGCCAGCAGTTTATCGTGGGCTGACTCACCCCTCCACTTT	CASSLSWADSPLHF	TRBV27	-	14	-	TRBJ1-6
TGTGCCAGCAGCCGGACAGGATTTTACAATGAGCAGTTCTTC	CASSRTGFYNEQFF	TRBV11-3	-	14	TRBD1	TRBJ2-1
TGTGCCAGCGGGATCACAGGGTACCAAGAGACCCAGTACTTC	CASGITGYQETQYF	TRBV7-9	-	14	-	TRBJ2-5
TGCAGTGCTAGAGGTGGGGGAGAGCAGTACTTC	CSARGGGEQYF	TRBV20-1	-	11	-	TRBJ2-7
TGTGCCAGCAGTGATTCTTATTTAATGGGGGGTTTTTATGGCTACACCTTC	CASSDSYLMGGFYGYTF	TRBV6-1	-	17	-	TRBJ1-2
TGTGCCAGTAACCCGCTCGTAGGAAACACCATATATTTT	CASNPLVGNTIYF	TRBV10-3	once	13	-	TRBJ1-3
TGTGCCAGCAGTCGGACTAGCGGGCCTTCCTACGAGCAGTACTTC	CASSRTSGPSYEQYF	TRBV28	few	15	TRBD2	TRBJ2-7
TGCGCCAGCAGTGAGGGGTGGAGAGGATATAGCAATCAGCCCCAGCATTTT	CASSEGWRGYSNQPQHF	TRBV10-2	-	17	-	TRBJ1-5
TGTGCCAGCAGCGTAGCGGTGAGGGCGAGTGGCTCCTACGAGCAGTACTTC	CASSVAVRASGSYEQYF	TRBV9	-	17	-	TRBJ2-7
TGTGCCAGCAGAAGCCCCTCGGGAACCCAGTACTTC	CASRSPSGTQYF	TRBV6-5	-	12	-	TRBJ2-5
TGTGCCAGCAGTGCGACCGTAGCCTACGAGCAGTACTTC	CASSATVAYEQYF	TRBV6-1	-	13	-	TRBJ2-7
TGTGCCAGTTCTCGGGACGGAAACTATGGCTACACCTTC	CASSRDGNYGYTF	TRBV19	-	13	-	TRBJ1-2
TGTGCCAGCAGCCCCCGACCAGGGTACGACTACAATGAGCAGTTCTTC	CASSPRPGYDYNEQFF	TRBV28	-	16	-	TRBJ2-1
TGTGCCAGCAGGCTTCCGGGACTGCCTACAAAGACCCAGTACTTC	CASRLPGLPTKTQYF	TRBV2	-	15	-	TRBJ2-5
TGTGCTAGTGGCTTCTACAATGAGCAGTTCTTC	CASGFYNEQFF	TRBV12-5	-	11	-	TRBJ2-1
TGCGCCAGCAGTTGGAGAGGGGGGGGCGAGCAGTTCTTC	CASSWRGGGEQFF	TRBV10-2	-	13	-	TRBJ2-1
TGCGCCAGCAGCCAAGTGAGCGGGAGTGTCGGCGAGCAGTACTTC	CASSQVSGSVGEQYF	TRBV4-3	few	15	TRBD2	TRBJ2-7
TGTGCCAGCAGTCCGGCCAGGGGAAGCGAAAAACTGTTTTTT	CASSPARGSEKLFF	TRBV7-7	-	14	-	TRBJ1-4
TGCGCCAGCAGCTTGGGGGACAGCCCAAGCGGGGAGCTGTTTTTT	CASSLGDSPSGELFF	TRBV5-1	-	15	TRBD1	TRBJ2-2
TGTGCCAGCAGGTGGACTAGCGGCTCCTACGAGCAGTACTTC	CASRWTSGSYEQYF	TRBV6-1	-	14	TRBD2	TRBJ2-7
TGTGCCAGCAGTTCTCCCCATAACAGGGGTGGCTATGGCTACACCTTC	CASSSPHNRGGYGYTF	TRBV28	-	16	TRBD1	TRBJ1-2
TGCGCCACCTCGCGGGAGGGCCGAGACACCGGGGAGCTGTTTTTT	CATSREGRDTGELFF	TRBV10-1	-	15	TRBD2	TRBJ2-2
TGCAGCGCTAGGACTAGCGGGGAGACCCAGTACTTC	CSARTSGETQYF	TRBV29-1	-	12	TRBD2	TRBJ2-5
TGCGCCAGCAGCTTGGGACAGAATAGCAATCAGCCCCAGCATTTT	CASSLGQNSNQPQHF	TRBV11-2	once	15	TRBD1	TRBJ1-5
TGTGCCAGCAGCACTTCACAGAACCCCTATGGCTACACCTTC	CASSTSQNPYGYTF	TRBV13	-	14	-	TRBJ1-2
TGTGCCAGCAGTGCCCAGCGGCAGCTCCGAGGCTACACCTTC	CASSAQRQLRGYTF	TRBV2	-	14	-	TRBJ1-2
TGTGCCAGCAGTTCTCGGACAAGCGGAAACACCATATATTTT	CASSSRTSGNTIYF	TRBV28	-	14	-	TRBJ1-3
TGTGCCAGCCGGAGGGACGTTAATCAGCCCCAGCATTTT	CASRRDVNQPQHF	TRBV27	once	13	-	TRBJ1-5
TGTGCCAGCAGCCCTCTTAGGATGGACTATGGCTACACCTTC	CASSPLRMDYGYTF	TRBV7-3	-	14	-	TRBJ1-2
TGTGCCAGCTCCCCACAAGGGGGACAGCCCCAGCATTTT	CASSPQGGQPQHF	TRBV18	-	13	-	TRBJ1-5
TGCGCCAGCGGTTCACAAAGGGGACTAGCGGGAAGTAAGGACGAGCAGTACTTC	CASGSQRGLAGSKDEQYF	TRBV23-1	-	18	TRBD2	TRBJ2-7
TGTGCTAGTGGTTTGGTATTCTGCTACATTCAGTACTTC	CASGLVFCYIQYF	TRBV12-5	-	13	-	TRBJ2-4
TGTGCCAGCAGTTCCAGGGGGCCAGACACTGAAGCTTTCTTT	CASSSRGPDTEAFF	TRBV27	-	14	TRBD1	TRBJ1-1
TGTGCCAGTAGTATGCGGCAGACCTACGAGCAGTACTTC	CASSMRQTYEQYF	TRBV19	-	13	-	TRBJ2-7
TGTGCCAGCGGCCCCCTAGGCAGGGGGAATTACAATGAGCAGTTCTTC	CASGPLGRGNYNEQFF	TRBV7-9	-	16	TRBD1	TRBJ2-1
TGTGCCACCGCAGCGGTAGATCCGGGCAATCAGCCCCAGCATTTT	CATAAVDPGNQPQHF	TRBV18	-	15	-	TRBJ1-5
TGCAGCGTTGATACAGGGTTAGATACGCAGTATTTT	CSVDTGLDTQYF	TRBV29-1	-	12	-	TRBJ2-3
TGCGCCAGCAGCGAACTAGCGGGAGTTACCGGGGAGCTGTTTTTT	CASSELAGVTGELFF	TRBV5-1	once	15	TRBD2	TRBJ2-2
TGTGCCACCAGCAGAGCAAATCCCAATCAGCCCCAGCATTTT	CATSRANPNQPQHF	TRBV15	-	14	-	TRBJ1-5